This T cell receptor (beta chain) was identified during a study of identical twins. J was trimmed by 2 bases and V by 3 bases; bases with no gene match: 9. CDR1 is SGHRS, CDR2 YFSETQ, per germline. CDR3 length: 18 amino acids. Overall study findings and caveats: Zero-insertion analyses could be partly confounded by invariant MAIT and iNKT cells. Twin sharing of out-of-frame TCR alpha was underestimated by models in monozygotic pairs. Clonotypes of the beta chain that were abundant in cord blood carried fewer insertions (memory repertoires showed none). Twin-shared out-of-frame alpha sequences showed excess low generation probability.

Worth noting for this clonotype: Its antigen is not identified.

TCRdb re-called the 5' RACE reads with MiXCR, one entry per CDR3 protein. Found here are around 280,000 distinct CDR3 sequences, 6.5% to 9.5% of them singletons; the top ten hold around 2.1%. These records were also assigned to another study, of yellow fever vaccine responses in identical twins.

The clonotype was recovered from a woman aged 18-29 years in good health. The rearrangement uses TRBV5-1 and TRBJ2-3, with 13 bases matching TRBD2. Specimen: memory (CD45RO+) T cells sorted from blood. CDR3 in amino acids: CASSSGTSGAPSTDTQYF. CDR3 DNA sequence: TGCGCCAGCAGCTCCGGGACTAGCGGGGCCCCATCCACAGATACGCAGTATTTT.